The clone carrying this TCR beta chain was found many times. Its antigen is as yet unknown. The sample originates from a study of blood T cells in healthy people across ages. Study at large: The template switching approach captured approximately one barcoded beta molecule for every two T cells. Study results and caveats: PBMC samples, being unsorted, prevented any conclusive comparison of naive and antigen-experienced cells.

V gave up 3 bases and J gave up 0 bases, with 18 bases separating them. The CDR3 sequence is 16 residues long. The germline CDR1 and CDR2 sequences are DFQATT and SNEGSKA (reference sequence). Together with a sample-barcoded 5' primer, a J-beta primer mix was included in a second PCR lasting roughly 6 to 12 cycles. Every single cDNA molecule received a tag from a template-switch adaptor with 12 random nucleotides. In TCRdb, the 5' RACE reads were re-called with MiXCR into one record per CDR3 protein. Seen here are around 1.5 million distinct CDR3 sequences, almost 35% observed once, and the top ten hold around 10%.

V is TRBV20-1 and J is TRBJ2-7; D possibly corresponds to TRBD1 (6 bases). Input material: blood. The sequence was collected from a young woman in good health. In DNA form, the CDR3 reads TGCAGTGCTAGCGTTGGCAGGGGCCATCGCTCCTACGAGCAGTACTTC. It encodes CSASVGRGHRSYEQYF.